One sample yielded the 28 T cell receptor gamma chains listed below, sequenced in a study of gamma-delta chains in newborns, infants, children. TCRdb re-processed the reads using CATT. Found here are 2,500 to 3,500 gamma-chain clones, roughly 28% of them singletons; the top ten hold 15% to 20%. The sample taken for sequencing was blood. The receptors originated from a child who was a newborn, infant or young child, either healthy, febrile or measles-vaccinated (not recorded which).

The V and J genes are TRGV9 and TRGJP. The V and J ends lost 0 bases and 7 bases, in that order; junction bases with no gene match: 6. CDR1 and CDR2 (germline): GITISATS, ISYDGTV (reference sequence). The CDR3 covers 17 residues. CDR3 loop: CALWEVVRELGKKIKVF. For the CDR3, the DNA is TGTGCCTTGTGGGAGGTGGTTAGGGAGTTGGGCAAAAAAATCAAGGTATTT.

On this clone: A read error is possible here, since a much larger clone lies one base away. The chain joins TRGV9 to TRGJP. The CDR3 runs to 15 residues. From germline, CDR1 is GITISATS and CDR2 ISYDGTV (reference sequence). The CDR3 reads CALWGVQLGKKIKVF. The CDR3 coding sequence is TGTGCCTTGTGGGGGGTGCAGTTGGGCAAAAAAATCAAGGTATTT.

Turning to this clone: Germline is not matched at one junction end, which may reflect a read error. J is TRGJP and V is TRGV9. The CDR3 sequence is 20 residues long. Germline CDR1 GITISATS, CDR2 ISYDGTV (reference sequence). The CDR3, as DNA: TGTGCCTTGTGGGAGGTGCGCTTTTCCTTGCAAGAGTTGGGCAAAGAAATCAAGGTATTT. As protein: CALWEVRFSLQELGKEIKVF.

In this sample, this clone is medium-sized. This chain connects TRGV8 to TRGJP2. Trimming took 11 bases from V and 3 from J; bases not matched to a gene: 0. Germline CDR1 is VENAVY and CDR2 is YDSYNSRV. The CDR3 length is 10 residues. CDR3 sequence (DNA): TGTGCCAGTAGTGATTGGATCAAGACGTTT. It is translated as CASSDWIKTF.

This clone has only a few counts. This sequence may be a read error, since a much larger clone differs from it by one base. The V call is TRGV3, the J call TRGJ1 or TRGJ2. V was clipped by 5 bases and J by 3 bases; unmatched bases: 4. Germline CDR1 VTNTFY, CDR2 YDVSTARD (reference sequence). This CDR3 has 12 amino acids. The CDR3 reads CATWGGYYKKLF. DNA of the CDR3: TGTGCCACCTGGGGCGGTTATTATAAGAAACTCTTT.

Relative to its sample, this clone is medium-sized. Other nucleotide sequences in the sample specify the same CDR3. This chain's CDR3 is CALWDRTLVELGKKIKVF. Here the CDR3 DNA reads TGTGCCTTGTGGGACAGAACTTTGGTAGAGTTGGGCAAAAAAATCAAGGTATTT. V is TRGV9 and J is TRGJP. The CDR3 has 18 residues. The germline CDR1 and CDR2 sequences are GITISATS and ISYDGTV (reference sequence). V was pared by 4 bases and J by 6 bases, with 12 bases of the junction left unmatched.

Comment on this clone: Other DNA sequences in the sample encode the same CDR3. The V call is TRGV9, the J call TRGJP. The ends lost 3 bases at V and 4 bases at J; junction bases unmatched: 6. The CDR3 is made up of 17 amino acids. Germline V gene data show CDR1 as GITISATS and CDR2 as ISYDGTV (reference sequence). The CDR3 DNA is TGTGCCTTGTGGGAGTACTGTCAAGAGTTGGGCAAAAAAATCAAGGTATTT. Translating gives CALWEYCQELGKKIKVF.

This clone was observed a handful of times. The protein held in TCRdb is that of a much larger clone and does not match this DNA's translation at residue 14, likely because of a read error; the protein shown is translated from the DNA. V and J are TRGV9 and TRGJP. Germline V gene lookup returns CDR1 GITISATS and CDR2 ISYDGTV (reference sequence). The CDR3 is 16 amino acids. CDR3 sequence reads: CALWEEQELGKKIEVF. Written as DNA, the CDR3 is TGTGCCTTGTGGGAGGAACAAGAGTTGGGCAAAAAAATCGAGGTATTT.

This clone came up a few times. A far larger clone is one base from this, pointing to a likely read error. Different DNA sequences within this sample yield the same CDR3. The gene calls are TRGV8 and TRGJ1 or TRGJ2. In germline, CDR1 is VENAVY, CDR2 YDSYNSRV. The CDR3 totals 10 residues. The CDR3 protein is CATWDRKKLF. The CDR3 region has the DNA TGTGCCACCTGGGATCGCAAGAAACTCTTC.

With respect to this clone: With a much larger clone just one base away, this may be a read error. The chain uses TRGV9 and TRGJP. The germline V gene has CDR1 GITISATS and CDR2 ISYDGTV (reference sequence). This CDR3 region has 18 residues. CDR3 coding DNA: TGTGCCTCGTGGGAGGTGACATACCAAGAGTTGGGCAAAAAAATCAAGGTATTT. It yields the protein CASWEVTYQELGKKIKVF.

About this clone: A much larger clonotype is one base distant, so this may be a read error. Other DNA sequences in this specimen translate into the identical CDR3. This chain joins TRGV4 and TRGJ1 or TRGJ2. The CDR3 is 12 amino acids. Germline V gives CDR1 EGSTGY, CDR2 YDSYTSSV. CDR3 in DNA: TGTGCCACTTGGGATAGGGGGTATAAGAAACTCTTT. Protein: CATWDRGYKKLF.

Concerning this clone itself: This same CDR3 is encoded by further DNA sequences in the sample. The chain couples TRGV9 to TRGJP. Looked up from germline, CDR1 is GITISATS and CDR2 is ISYDGTV (reference sequence). This CDR3 has 17 residues. Unmatched junction bases numbered 6, after V lost 0 bases and J lost 7 bases. The CDR3 here is CALWEVLGELGKKIKVF. In nucleotides, the CDR3 is TGTGCCTTGTGGGAGGTGCTTGGGGAGTTGGGCAAAAAAATCAAGGTATTT.

This chain joins TRGV2 and TRGJP1. This CDR3 region has 11 residues. Per germline, CDR1 EGSNGY and CDR2 YDSYNSKV. The junction had 5 bases not matched to a gene; V was cut back by 6 bases and J by 10 bases. The CDR3 here is CATWTVWFKIF. For the CDR3, the DNA is TGTGCCACCTGGACCGTTTGGTTCAAGATATTT.

Worth noting for this clone: Sequence at one end of the junction differs from germline and may be a read error. The identical CDR3 is also encoded by other nucleotide sequences in the sample. This chain connects TRGV9 to TRGJP. The CDR3 has 16 amino acids. The germline CDR1 and CDR2 sequences are GITISATS and ISYDGTV (reference sequence). CDR3 loop: CALWEQQELGKKIKVF. The CDR3 nucleotides are TGTGCCCTGTGGGAGCAGCAGGAGTTGGGCAAAAAAATCAAGGTATTT.

Turning to this clone: One base away lies a much larger clone, so this may be a sequencing read error. The chain links TRGV9 to TRGJP1. CDR1 and CDR2 from the germline V gene are GITISATS and ISYDGTV (reference sequence). V lost 0 bases, J lost 12 bases, and 19 bases stayed unmatched. The CDR3 covers 17 residues. CDR3 sequence: CALWEVPKEGPRRFKIF. The CDR3 DNA is TGTGCCTTGTGGGAGGTGCCTAAGGAAGGCCCACGCCGGTTCAAGATATTT.

This clone has more than one count but fewer than ten. The rearrangement joins TRGV9 to TRGJP. The ends lost 0 bases at V and 8 bases at J; junction bases unmatched: 7. This CDR3 contains 17 residues. Germline V lookup: CDR1 GITISATS, CDR2 ISYDGTV (reference sequence). CDR3 residues: CALWEVLEQLGKKIKVF. CDR3 DNA: TGTGCCTTGTGGGAGGTGCTTGAGCAGTTGGGCAAAAAAATCAAGGTATTT.

This clone occurred a few times. TCRdb's protein for this DNA is that of a much larger clone and differs from the translation at residue 14, likely a read error; the protein shown is the DNA translation. The rearrangement uses TRGV9 and TRGJP. Germline V gene sequence: CDR1 GITISATS, CDR2 ISYDGTV (reference sequence). The CDR3 spans 16 residues. The CDR3 DNA is TGTGCCTTGTGGGAGGCCCAAGAGTTGGGCAAAAAAATCAGGGTATTT. Amino acids: CALWEAQELGKKIRVF.

Note on this clone: Its ends do not fully match the called genes, so a read error is possible. This sample includes further DNA sequences coding for the same CDR3. The chain recombines TRGV9 with TRGJP. This CDR3 has 17 residues. CDR1 GITISATS and CDR2 ISYDGTV come from the germline V gene (reference sequence). The CDR3 protein is CALWEVTQELGKKIKVF. CDR3 nucleotides: TGTGCCTTGTGGGAGGTGACTCAAGAGCTGGGCAAAAAAATCAAGGTATTT.

Concerning this clone: A read error may explain this, as a much larger clone is one base away. Distinct nucleotide sequences in the sample also encode this CDR3. V is TRGV9 and J is TRGJP. Trimming took 0 bases from V and 6 from J; bases not matched to a gene: 5. CDR1 and CDR2 from the germline V gene are GITISATS and ISYDGTV (reference sequence). The CDR3 length is 17 residues. The CDR3 DNA reads as TGTGCCTTGTGGGAGGTGTCCGGAGAGTTGGGCAAAAAAATCAAGGTATTT. Amino acid sequence: CALWEVSGELGKKIKVF.

This clone is labeled as large (0.1 to 1%). In the same sample, other DNA sequences code for this CDR3. The chain recombines TRGV9 with TRGJP. Trimming took 0 bases from V and 6 from J; bases not matched to a gene: 2. The V gene's germline CDR1 is GITISATS and CDR2 ISYDGTV (reference sequence). The CDR3 contains 16 residues. The CDR3 DNA sequence: TGTGCCTTGTGGGAGGTGACAGAGTTGGGCAAAAAAATCAAGGTATTT. Protein product: CALWEVTELGKKIKVF.

This clone was counted a few times. The rearrangement links TRGV9 to TRGJP. After removal of 4 bases from V and 9 bases from J, the junction contained 9 bases not matched to a gene. CDR1 is GITISATS, CDR2 ISYDGTV, per germline (reference sequence). The CDR3 loop spans 16 amino acids. The CDR3 spells CALWDPLGLGKKIKVF. In DNA, the CDR3 is TGTGCCTTGTGGGACCCCCTTGGGTTGGGCAAAAAAATCAAGGTATTT.

A few counts support this clone. The chain couples TRGV9 to TRGJ1 or TRGJ2. The CDR3 has 11 amino acids. The V gene's germline CDR1 is GITISATS and CDR2 ISYDGTV (reference sequence). With V trimmed by 6 bases and J by 10 bases, 9 bases remained unmatched. As DNA, the CDR3 is TGTGCCTTGTGGATTCAAAAGAAGAAACTCTTT. It specifies CALWIQKKKLF.

The chain links TRGV9 to TRGJP. Germline trimming cut 3 bases from V and 7 bases from J; bases unmatched to any gene: 12. Germline loops: CDR1 GITISATS, CDR2 ISYDGTV (reference sequence). This CDR3 is 18 amino acids long. The CDR3 DNA reads as TGTGCCTTGTGGGAGCCACTCACCCGGGAGTTGGGCAAAAAAATCAAGGTATTT. Translating it yields CALWEPLTRELGKKIKVF.

This rearrangement joins TRGV9 to TRGJP. Germline lookup yields CDR1 GITISATS and CDR2 ISYDGTV (reference sequence). After removal of 2 bases from V and 4 bases from J, the junction contained 11 bases not matched to a gene. The CDR3 spans 19 residues. This CDR3 is CALWEAPRPQELGKKIKVF. Here the CDR3 DNA reads TGTGCCTTGTGGGAGGCTCCAAGGCCCCAAGAGTTGGGCAAAAAAATCAAGGTATTT.

This clone appeared a few times. The rearrangement links TRGV9 to TRGJ1 or TRGJ2. The ends lost 2 bases at V and 2 bases at J; junction bases unmatched: 6. In germline, CDR1 is GITISATS, CDR2 ISYDGTV (reference sequence). The CDR3 has 14 residues. The CDR3 is CALWEDPYYYKKLF. The CDR3 DNA sequence: TGTGCCTTGTGGGAGGACCCTTATTATTATAAGAAACTCTTT.

The chain links TRGV9 to TRGJP. Trimming at V came to 0 bases and at J to 5 bases, leaving 13 bases not matched to a gene. Per germline, CDR1 GITISATS and CDR2 ISYDGTV (reference sequence). The CDR3 totals 20 residues. Written as DNA, the CDR3 is TGTGCCTTGTGGGAGGTGCATTCCCCATCCAAAGAGTTGGGCAAAAAAATCAAGGTATTT. Its translation: CALWEVHSPSKELGKKIKVF.

This clone is large in the sample. This rearrangement joins TRGV9 to TRGJP. The CDR3 runs 15 residues. V lost 6 bases, J lost 4 bases, and 3 bases stayed unmatched. Germline CDR1 reads GITISATS; CDR2 reads ISYDGTV (reference sequence). The CDR3 DNA is TGTGCCTTGTGGCTACAAGAGTTGGGCAAAAAAATCAAGGTATTT. Translating it yields CALWLQELGKKIKVF.

The chain uses TRGV9 and TRGJ1 or TRGJ2. Germline values: CDR1 GITISATS, CDR2 ISYDGTV (reference sequence). V lost 2 bases, J lost 2 bases, and 3 bases stayed unmatched. The CDR3 consists of 13 residues. The CDR3 reads CALWEAHYYKKLF. CDR3 DNA: TGTGCCTTGTGGGAGGCGCATTATTATAAGAAACTCTTT.